The 31 T cell receptor beta chains below come from one sample, sequenced in a study of human T cells and chemical hapten exposure. TCRdb analysed the 5' RACE reads with MiXCR anew, one entry per CDR3 protein. The sample records approximately 150,000 distinct CDR3 sequences, over 3.5% being singletons. Unfractionated whole blood was the source from which total RNA was extracted. These receptors were obtained from a female donor in good health.

This clonotype has a count of ten or more. The rearrangement uses TRBV7-8 and TRBJ1-2; the match to TRBD1 covers 8 bases. The CDR3 spans 17 residues. The trim removed 1 base at V and 3 bases at J, leaving 10 bases unmatched. Germline CDR1 reads SGHVS; CDR2 reads FQNEAQ. The CDR3 protein is CASSLVRTGSSHYGYTF. In DNA form, the CDR3 reads TGTGCCAGCAGCTTAGTGAGGACAGGGTCCTCACACTATGGCTACACCTTC. Complete variable domain (other parts from reference TRBV7-8 and TRBJ1-2): GAGVSQSPRYKVAKRGQDVALRCDPISGHVSLFWYQQALGQGPEFLTYFQNEAQLDKSGLPSDRFFAERPEGSVSTLKIQRTQQEDSAVYLCASSLVRTGSSHYGYTFGSGTRLTVV.

This clonotype has just a few counts. The J gene is TRBJ1-2, the V gene TRBV7-3; D unresolved. CDR3 length: 14 residues. The germline V gene encodes CDR1 SGHTA and CDR2 FQGTGA. Trimming removed 5 bases from V and 1 base from J, with 11 bases in between. The CDR3 DNA follows: TGTGCCAGCAGCCCAGGAGGGCTTAACTATGGCTACACCTTC. Residues: CASSPGGLNYGYTF.

The V call is TRBV27, the J call TRBJ1-3, with D perhaps TRBD1 (5 bases). This CDR3 is 15 amino acids long. In germline, CDR1 is MNHEY, CDR2 SMNVEV (reference sequence). V was trimmed by 7 bases and J by 1 base, leaving 14 bases between them. The CDR3 DNA reads TGTGCCAGCAAAACCCAGGGTTTATCTGGAAACACCATATATTTT. This sequence encodes CASKTQGLSGNTIYF.

The genes are TRBV5-5 and TRBJ1-1, with D hard to call. The CDR3 has 17 residues. The V gene lost 1 base and the J gene lost 1 base, with 17 bases spanning the gap. Germline V gives CDR1 SGHKS, CDR2 YYEKEE (reference sequence). The CDR3 is CASSLSPVYSRNTEAFF. CDR3 DNA: TGTGCCAGCAGCTTGTCCCCCGTATACAGTAGGAACACTGAAGCTTTCTTT.

There are many counts of this clonotype. The rearrangement links TRBV20-1 to TRBJ2-7; D gene ambiguous. The CDR3 is made up of 13 amino acids. Germline V gene data show CDR1 as DFQATT and CDR2 as SNEGSKA (reference sequence). Trimming removed 0 bases from V and 2 bases from J, with 8 bases in between. The CDR3 bases are TGCAGTGCTAGAGATCTAGAAACCTACGAGCAGTACTTC. It yields the protein CSARDLETYEQYF.

Many counts were recorded for this clonotype. The chain is built from TRBV7-2 and TRBJ1-1; D perhaps matches TRBD1 (6 bases). CDR1 and CDR2 (germline): SGHTA, FQGNSA. CDR3 size: 13 residues. V dropped 4 bases and J dropped 5 bases, with 11 bases sitting between them. The CDR3 DNA follows: TGTGCCAGCAGCTACAGGGCGCGGACTGAAGCTTTCTTT. Protein product: CASSYRARTEAFF.

There are many counts of this clonotype. The chain couples TRBV5-1 to TRBJ1-1; the match to TRBD1 covers 7 bases. CDR3 length: 13 amino acids. V lost 2 bases, J lost 4 bases, and 2 bases stayed unmatched. Germline-derived CDR1 and CDR2 are SGHRS and YFSETQ. The CDR3 DNA sequence: TGCGCCAGCAGCTTAGGGGGCCGCACTGAAGCTTTCTTT. Protein: CASSLGGRTEAFF.

This clonotype has ten or more counts. This chain links TRBV15 with TRBJ1-6; D not resolved. CDR3 size: 15 residues. CDR1 is LNHNV, CDR2 YYDKDF, per germline (reference sequence). The V and J ends lost 0 bases and 5 bases respectively, with 8 bases between them. The CDR3 region is CATSRDEQNNSPLHF. As DNA, the CDR3 is TGTGCCACCAGCAGAGACGAACAGAATAATTCACCCCTCCACTTT.

This clonotype has a count of ten or more. V is TRBV4-2 and J is TRBJ1-5; D is unclear. V lost 1 base and J 6 bases, leaving 16 bases between the germline ends. The CDR3 has 16 amino acids. Germline CDR1 LGHNA, CDR2 YNFKEQ. This CDR3 is CASSQGLDPRVQPQHF. Written as DNA, the CDR3 is TGTGCCAGCAGCCAAGGTTTGGACCCAAGGGTTCAGCCCCAGCATTTT.

The chain joins TRBV7-8 to TRBJ2-3; possibly TRBD1 for D (5 bases). The CDR3 contains 15 residues. V lost 2 bases and J 0 bases, leaving 9 bases between the germline ends. Germline V gene sequence: CDR1 SGHVS, CDR2 FQNEAQ. This CDR3 reads CASSLSRVSTDTQYF. CDR3 DNA: TGTGCCAGCAGCTTATCCAGGGTGAGCACAGATACGCAGTATTTT.

This clonotype was counted many times. J is TRBJ2-1 and V is TRBV6-5, with 8 bases aligning to TRBD1. The CDR3 loop spans 15 amino acids. Germline trimming cut 7 bases from V and 4 bases from J; bases unmatched to any gene: 9. Germline CDR1 MNHEY, CDR2 SVGAGI. The chain's CDR3 is CASTLTGDLYNEQFF. Here the CDR3 DNA reads TGTGCCAGCACCCTGACAGGGGACTTATACAATGAGCAGTTCTTC.

This clonotype has a count of ten or more. The J gene is TRBJ2-1, the V gene TRBV29-1; 7 bases line up with TRBD2. Germline lookup yields CDR1 SQVTM and CDR2 ANQGSEA. CDR3 length: 16 amino acids. V gave up 4 bases and J gave up 4 bases; unmatched junction bases: 13. CDR3 in amino acids: CSVGRYSAGRYNEQFF. CDR3 nucleotides: TGCAGCGTTGGGCGTTATTCAGCGGGGAGATACAATGAGCAGTTCTTC.

This clonotype has ten or more counts. The chain recombines TRBV2 with TRBJ1-1, with D perhaps TRBD1 (5 bases). CDR1 is SNHLY, CDR2 FYNNEI, per germline. V was clipped by 2 bases and J by 11 bases, with 12 bases between them. The CDR3 consists of 12 residues. CDR3 sequence reads: CASSERAGWAFF. CDR3 in DNA: TGTGCCAGCAGTGAACGGGCAGGGTGGGCTTTCTTT.

The CDR3 DNA reads as TGTGCCAGCAGCCTAAACCGGGGGGACCTCGGGTCACCCCTCCACTTT. Its protein is CASSLNRGDLGSPLHF. The gene calls are TRBV7-3 and TRBJ1-6; maybe TRBD1 (5 bases). The CDR3 spans 16 residues. The V end was cut by 5 bases, the J end by 10 bases, with 21 bases between. Germline V lookup: CDR1 SGHTA, CDR2 FQGTGA.

The chain recombines TRBV20-1 with TRBJ1-1; 8 bases are a match to TRBD1. V lost 3 bases to trimming and J lost 11 bases; unmatched junction nucleotides: 17. The CDR3 runs to 15 residues. From germline, CDR1 is DFQATT and CDR2 SNEGSKA (reference sequence). The CDR3 DNA reads TGCAGTGCTAGGGGAGACTCGGACAGGGTATGTGAGGCTTTCTTT. Protein sequence: CSARGDSDRVCEAFF.

This clonotype was picked up a small number of times. The CDR3 is CASSAGLAGGLETQYF. In DNA form, the CDR3 reads TGTGCCAGCAGCGCGGGACTAGCGGGGGGGCTGGAGACCCAGTACTTC. The rearrangement links TRBV7-8 to TRBJ2-5; TRBD2 agrees at 16 bases. The J segment lost 5 bases and the V segment lost 5 bases, leaving 5 bases of the junction unmatched. CDR3 size: 16 residues. CDR1 and CDR2 (germline): SGHVS, FQNEAQ.

This clonotype was counted many times. The chain employs TRBV20-1 and TRBJ1-3, with 7 bases matching TRBD1. Losses at the gene ends were 6 bases for V and 10 bases for J; bases not matched to a gene: 9. Looked up from germline, CDR1 is DFQATT and CDR2 is SNEGSKA (reference sequence). The CDR3 loop spans 12 amino acids. CDR3: CSAIGTAQTIYF. CDR3 bases: TGCAGTGCGATCGGGACAGCTCAAACCATATATTTT.

This clonotype was observed at least ten times. This chain links TRBV20-1 with TRBJ1-2; D is possibly TRBD1 (5 bases). CDR1 DFQATT and CDR2 SNEGSKA come from the germline V gene (reference sequence). The CDR3 totals 13 residues. V was trimmed by 3 bases and J by 2 bases, leaving 10 bases between them. CDR3 DNA: TGCAGTGCTAGCAGAGGGGTAAACTATGGCTACACCTTC. Amino acid sequence: CSASRGVNYGYTF.

This clonotype was found many times. The chain is built from TRBV5-5 and TRBJ2-1; tentatively, D is TRBD2 (6 bases). The CDR3 sequence is 15 residues long. CDR1 and CDR2 (germline): SGHKS, YYEKEE (reference sequence). V was trimmed by 0 bases and J by 8 bases, leaving 15 bases between them. The CDR3 region is CASSLDAGSGDEQFF. DNA for the CDR3: TGTGCCAGCAGCTTGGATGCGGGGTCGGGGGATGAGCAGTTCTTC. Full variable domain (rest looked up from reference TRBV5-5 and TRBJ2-1): DAGVTQSPTHLIKTRGQQVTLRCSPISGHKSVSWYQQVLGQGPQFIFQYYEKEERGRGNFPDRFSARQFPNYSSELNVNALLLGDSALYLCASSLDAGSGDEQFFGPGTRLTVL.

This clonotype was seen repeatedly, ten times or more. The gene calls are TRBV20-1 and TRBJ1-3; D not resolved. V was trimmed by 0 bases and J by 1 base, leaving 7 bases between them. CDR1 is DFQATT, CDR2 SNEGSKA, per germline (reference sequence). The CDR3 extends over 14 amino acids. CDR3 coding DNA: TGCAGTGCTAGAGAAGGGCGGTCTGGAAACACCATATATTTT. Its protein product is CSAREGRSGNTIYF.

There are many counts of this clonotype. V and J are TRBV12-3 or TRBV12-4 and TRBJ2-7; D might be TRBD2 (5 bases). The CDR3 is made up of 16 amino acids. The V end was cut by 6 bases, the J end by 0 bases, with 18 bases between. Here the CDR3 DNA reads TGTGCCAGCAGCCGCCACCGACGGAGGAGCTCCTACGAGCAGTACTTC. Translation: CASSRHRRRSSYEQYF.

This clonotype was observed at least ten times. V usage is TRBV2 and J usage is TRBJ2-2; 9 bases agree with TRBD1. The germline V gene encodes CDR1 SNHLY and CDR2 FYNNEI. The CDR3 sequence is 15 residues long. J was trimmed by 7 bases and V by 6 bases; bases with no gene match: 9. CDR3 amino acids: CASRHGTGTNGELFF. The CDR3 region has the DNA TGTGCCAGCAGACACGGGACAGGGACAAACGGGGAGCTGTTTTTT.

This clonotype was observed at least ten times. This chain uses TRBV7-9 with TRBJ2-3; 7 bases line up with TRBD2. The CDR3 extends over 16 amino acids. With V trimmed by 4 bases and J by 3 bases, 10 bases remained unmatched. Germline V lookup: CDR1 SEHNR, CDR2 FQNEAQ (reference sequence). CDR3: CASSSSRGGTTDTQYF. Written as DNA, the CDR3 is TGTGCCAGCAGCTCGTCCCGCGGGGGTACAACAGATACGCAGTATTTT.

In this sample, this clonotype turned up a few times. The chain uses TRBV19 and TRBJ1-2; TRBD1 matches at 8 bases. This CDR3 comprises 12 residues. V lost 9 bases and J lost 4; bases outside the gene matches: 4. Germline V gene lookup returns CDR1 LNHDA and CDR2 SQIVND (reference sequence). CDR3 coding DNA: TGTGCCAGCCGGGACAGGCTCTATGGCTACACCTTC. Translating gives CASRDRLYGYTF.

This clonotype was counted at least ten times. In DNA form, the CDR3 reads TGTGCCAGCAGCCTGGGACGGTTTAGCAATCAGCCCCAGCATTTT. Its translation is CASSLGRFSNQPQHF. The J gene is TRBJ1-5, the V gene TRBV12-3 or TRBV12-4, with a weak D call TRBD1 (5 bases). CDR3 size: 15 residues. The V end was cut by 6 bases, the J end by 0 bases, with 12 bases between.

In DNA form, the CDR3 reads TGTGCCAGCAGCATCGGCGGGCTCGGGGAGCAGTACTTC. Translated: CASSIGGLGEQYF. The genes are TRBV11-3 and TRBJ2-7, with D possibly matching TRBD2 (5 bases). Between the trimmed V and J ends, which lost 5 bases and 7 bases, there was a span of 15 bases. CDR1 and CDR2 (germline): SGHNT, YENEEA. The CDR3 loop spans 13 amino acids. Using reference TRBV11-3 and TRBJ2-7 for the parts outside the CDR3, the full variable domain is EAGVVQSPRYKIIEKKQPVAFWCNPISGHNTLYWYLQNLGQGPELLIRYENEEAVDDSQLPKDRFSAERLKGVDSTLKIQPAELGDSAVYLCASSIGGLGEQYFGPGTRLTVT.

This clonotype has ten or more counts. This chain joins TRBV27 and TRBJ1-2, with TRBD1 identical over 7 bases. Germline CDR1 reads MNHEY; CDR2 reads SMNVEV (reference sequence). This CDR3 is built from 13 residues. Germline trimming cut 6 bases from V and 3 bases from J; bases unmatched to any gene: 4. The CDR3 DNA reads TGTGCCAGCAGGAGACAGGGCGACTATGGCTACACCTTC. Translation gives CASRRQGDYGYTF.

This clonotype was recorded a few times. The chain combines TRBV14 with TRBJ2-1, with D perhaps matching TRBD2 (5 bases). Germline V CDR1 and CDR2: SGHDN, FVKESK. The V end lost 3 bases, the J end lost 8 bases, and 14 bases lay between the germline ends. CDR3 length: 14 amino acids. The CDR3 region is CASSQRTWRHEQFF. The CDR3 region has the DNA TGTGCCAGCAGCCAGAGGACTTGGCGCCATGAGCAGTTCTTC.

This clonotype was counted many times. The V and J genes are TRBV7-2 and TRBJ1-5; D gene ambiguous. The germline gives CDR1 SGHTA, CDR2 FQGNSA. V lost 2 bases and J lost 6, with 5 bases in between. The CDR3 runs 12 residues. This chain's CDR3 is CASSLFGQPQHF. Written as DNA, the CDR3 is TGTGCCAGCAGCTTATTCGGTCAGCCCCAGCATTTT.

This clonotype has just a few counts. The gene calls are TRBV5-1 and TRBJ2-1, with D possibly matching TRBD2 (7 bases). The CDR3 length is 17 residues. CDR1 and CDR2 from the germline V gene are SGHRS and YFSETQ. Trimming took off 4 bases at V and 3 bases at J, with 20 bases between the two ends. The CDR3 protein is CASSPGGGQGIYNEQFF. The CDR3 nucleotides read TGCGCCAGCAGCCCGGGGGGCGGCCAGGGGATCTACAATGAGCAGTTCTTC.

This clonotype was seen ten or more times. The J gene is TRBJ1-1, the V gene TRBV6-1, with D maybe TRBD1 (6 bases). CDR3 length equals 16 residues. V lost 3 bases and J lost 8, with 22 bases in between. Germline CDR1 is MNHNS and CDR2 is SASEGT. The CDR3 coding sequence is TGTGCCAGCAGTGATTTTGGGGGGGGCTCTAAATCCGAAGCTTTCTTT. The encoded protein is CASSDFGGGSKSEAFF.